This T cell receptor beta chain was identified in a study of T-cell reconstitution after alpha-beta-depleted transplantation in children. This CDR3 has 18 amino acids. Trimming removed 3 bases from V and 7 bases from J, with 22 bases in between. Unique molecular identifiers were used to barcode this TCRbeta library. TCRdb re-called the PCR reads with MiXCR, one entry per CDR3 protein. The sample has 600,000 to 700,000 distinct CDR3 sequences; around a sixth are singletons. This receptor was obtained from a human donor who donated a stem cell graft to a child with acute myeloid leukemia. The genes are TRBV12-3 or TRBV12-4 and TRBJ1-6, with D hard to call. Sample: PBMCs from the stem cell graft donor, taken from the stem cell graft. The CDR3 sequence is CASSLAGLSRFLNSPLHF. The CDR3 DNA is TGTGCCAGCAGTTTGGCCGGACTTTCCCGTTTTTTGAATTCACCCCTCCACTTT.